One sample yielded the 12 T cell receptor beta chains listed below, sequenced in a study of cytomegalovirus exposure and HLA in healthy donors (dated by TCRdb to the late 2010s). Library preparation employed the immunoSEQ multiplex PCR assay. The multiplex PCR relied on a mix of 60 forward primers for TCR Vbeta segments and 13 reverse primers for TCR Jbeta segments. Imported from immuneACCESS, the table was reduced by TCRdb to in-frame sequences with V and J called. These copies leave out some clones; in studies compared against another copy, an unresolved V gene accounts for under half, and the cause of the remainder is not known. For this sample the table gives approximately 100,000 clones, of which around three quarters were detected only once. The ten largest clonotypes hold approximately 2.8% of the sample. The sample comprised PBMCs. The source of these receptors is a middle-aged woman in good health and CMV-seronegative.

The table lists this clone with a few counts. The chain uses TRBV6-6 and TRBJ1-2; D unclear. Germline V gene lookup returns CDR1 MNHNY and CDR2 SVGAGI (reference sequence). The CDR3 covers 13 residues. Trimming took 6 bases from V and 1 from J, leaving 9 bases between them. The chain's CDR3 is CASRDQDNYGYTF. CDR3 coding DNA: TGTGCCAGCAGAGACCAGGATAACTATGGCTACACCTTC.

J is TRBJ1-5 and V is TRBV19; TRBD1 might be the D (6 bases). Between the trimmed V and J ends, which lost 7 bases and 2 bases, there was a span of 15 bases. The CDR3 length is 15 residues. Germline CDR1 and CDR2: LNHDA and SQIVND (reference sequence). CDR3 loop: CASTLGALGNQPQHF. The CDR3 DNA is TGTGCCAGTACGTTGGGGGCCTTGGGCAATCAGCCCCAGCATTTT.

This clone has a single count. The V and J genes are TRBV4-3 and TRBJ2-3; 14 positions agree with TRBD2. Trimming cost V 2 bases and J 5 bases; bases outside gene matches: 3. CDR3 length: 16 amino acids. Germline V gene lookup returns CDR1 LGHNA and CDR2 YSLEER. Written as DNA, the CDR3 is TGCGCCAGCAGCCAATCCGGGACTAGCGGGAGAGATACGCAGTATTTT. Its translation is CASSQSGTSGRDTQYF.

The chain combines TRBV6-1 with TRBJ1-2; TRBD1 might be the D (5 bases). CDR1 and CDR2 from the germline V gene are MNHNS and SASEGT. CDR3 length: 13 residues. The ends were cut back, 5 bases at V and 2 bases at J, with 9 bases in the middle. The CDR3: CASSWAGNYGYTF. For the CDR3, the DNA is TGTGCCAGCAGTTGGGCAGGGAACTATGGCTACACCTTC.

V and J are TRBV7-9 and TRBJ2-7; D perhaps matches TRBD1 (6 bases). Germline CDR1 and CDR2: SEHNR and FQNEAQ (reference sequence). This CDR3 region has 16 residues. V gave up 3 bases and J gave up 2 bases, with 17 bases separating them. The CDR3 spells CASSFSSGTLAYEQYF. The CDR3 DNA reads TGTGCCAGCAGCTTTAGTTCCGGGACACTTGCCTACGAGCAGTACTTC. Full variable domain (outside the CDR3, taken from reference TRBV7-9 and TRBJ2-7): DTGVSQNPRHKITKRGQNVTFRCDPISEHNRLYWYRQTLGQGPEFLTYFQNEAQLEKSRLLSDRFSAERPKGSFSTLEIQRTEQGDSAMYLCASSFSSGTLAYEQYFGPGTRLTVT.

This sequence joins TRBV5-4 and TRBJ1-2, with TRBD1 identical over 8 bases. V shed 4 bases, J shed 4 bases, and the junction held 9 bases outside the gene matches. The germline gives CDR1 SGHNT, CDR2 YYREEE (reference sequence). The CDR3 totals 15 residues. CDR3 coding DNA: TGTGCCAGCAGCCCAGGGGGCGCTGCCCTCTATGGCTACACCTTC. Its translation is CASSPGGAALYGYTF.

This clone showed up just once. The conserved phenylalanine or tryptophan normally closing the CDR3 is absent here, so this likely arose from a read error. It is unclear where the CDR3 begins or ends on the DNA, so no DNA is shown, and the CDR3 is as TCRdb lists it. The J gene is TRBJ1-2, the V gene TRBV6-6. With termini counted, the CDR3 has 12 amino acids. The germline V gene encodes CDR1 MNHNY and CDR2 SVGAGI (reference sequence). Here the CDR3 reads CASSYSRGDFHV.

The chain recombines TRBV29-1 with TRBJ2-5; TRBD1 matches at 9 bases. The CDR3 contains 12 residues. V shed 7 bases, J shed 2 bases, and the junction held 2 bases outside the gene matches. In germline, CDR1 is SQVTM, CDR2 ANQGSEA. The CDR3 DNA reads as TGCAGCGGGGGACAGGGACAAGAGACCCAGTACTTC. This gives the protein CSGGQGQETQYF. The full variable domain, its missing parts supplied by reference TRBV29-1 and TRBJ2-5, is SAVISQKPSRDICQRGTSLTIQCQVDSQVTMMFWYRQQPGQSLTLIATANQGSEATYESGFVIDKFPISRPNLTFSTLTVSNMSPEDSSIYLCSGGQGQETQYFGPGTRLLVL.

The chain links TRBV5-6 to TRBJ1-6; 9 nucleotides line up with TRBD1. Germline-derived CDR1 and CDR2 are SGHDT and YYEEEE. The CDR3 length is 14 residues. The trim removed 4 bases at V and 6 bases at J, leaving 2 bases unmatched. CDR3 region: CASSGGQGNSPLHF. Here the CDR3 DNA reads TGTGCCAGCAGCGGGGGACAGGGTAATTCACCCCTCCACTTT. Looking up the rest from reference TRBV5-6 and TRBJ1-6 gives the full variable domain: DAGVTQSPTHLIKTRGQQVTLRCSPKSGHDTVSWYQQALGQGPQFIFQYYEEEERQRGNFPDRFSGHQFPNYSSELNVNALLLGDSALYLCASSGGQGNSPLHFGNGTRLTVT.

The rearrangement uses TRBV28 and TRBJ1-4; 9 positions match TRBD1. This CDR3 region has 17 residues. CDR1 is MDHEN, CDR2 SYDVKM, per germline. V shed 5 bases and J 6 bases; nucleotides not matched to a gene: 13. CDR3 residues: CASSTLINRDRDEKLFF. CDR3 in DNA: TGTGCCAGCAGTACCCTAATTAACCGGGACAGGGATGAAAAACTGTTTTTT.

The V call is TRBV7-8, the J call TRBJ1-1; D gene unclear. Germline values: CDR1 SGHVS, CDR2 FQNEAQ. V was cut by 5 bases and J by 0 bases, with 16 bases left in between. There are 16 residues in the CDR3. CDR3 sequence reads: CASSRTLADMNTEAFF. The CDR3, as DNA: TGTGCCAGCAGCCGAACCCTTGCGGATATGAACACTGAAGCTTTCTTT.

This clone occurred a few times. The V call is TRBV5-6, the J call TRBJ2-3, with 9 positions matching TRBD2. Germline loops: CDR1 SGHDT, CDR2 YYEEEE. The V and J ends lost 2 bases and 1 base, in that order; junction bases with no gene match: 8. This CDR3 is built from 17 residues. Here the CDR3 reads CASSFVGGRAGTDTQYF. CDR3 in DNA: TGTGCCAGCAGCTTCGTAGGCGGGAGGGCCGGCACAGATACGCAGTATTTT.